A selection of T cell receptor beta chains follows, all from one sample in a study of human T cells and chemical hapten exposure. TCRdb reanalysed the RACE reads using MiXCR and keeps one entry per CDR3 protein. Of tens of thousands of distinct CDR3 sequences in the sample, approximately 10% were seen once. This material consisted of whole blood, taken in connection with sensitization to the hapten diphenylcyclopropenone (DPC). The source is a woman in her thirties with alopecia areata. Some clones in this sample may be carry-over from other donors' samples. Both conserved end residues are part of each CDR3. D genes are given only for firm matches. Where a row states a size, it is once, few, many or the class of an expanded clone; other rows omit it.

clone size: -; D gene: -; J gene: TRBJ2-7; V gene: TRBV20-1; CDR3 protein: CSASFSVGAHGHEQYF; CDR3 DNA: TGCAGTGCTAGCTTTAGTGTCGGTGCTCACGGCCACGAGCAGTACTTC
clone size: few; D gene: TRBD2; J gene: TRBJ2-1; V gene: TRBV29-1; CDR3 protein: CSVDAAGTTYNEQFF; CDR3 DNA: TGCAGCGTTGATGCTGCCGGGACTACTTACAATGAGCAGTTCTTC
clone size: -; D gene: -; J gene: TRBJ1-2; V gene: TRBV29-1; CDR3 protein: CSFRQYGYTF; CDR3 DNA: TGCAGCTTCCGACAGTATGGCTACACCTTC
clone size: few; D gene: -; J gene: TRBJ2-4; V gene: TRBV18; CDR3 protein: CASSPPATSKNIQYF; CDR3 DNA: TGTGCCAGCTCACCACCAGCTACCTCGAAAAACATTCAGTACTTC
clone size: many; D gene: -; J gene: TRBJ1-2; V gene: TRBV15; CDR3 protein: CATSGRQSSRGYTF; CDR3 DNA: TGTGCCACCAGCGGTCGACAGAGCTCTAGGGGCTACACCTTC
clone size: many; D gene: -; J gene: TRBJ2-5; V gene: TRBV7-9; CDR3 protein: CASSSDNQETQYF; CDR3 DNA: TGTGCCAGCAGCTCGGACAACCAAGAGACCCAGTACTTC
clone size: many; D gene: -; J gene: TRBJ1-1; V gene: TRBV7-9; CDR3 protein: CASSLQDSPNTEAFF; CDR3 DNA: TGTGCCAGCAGCTTGCAGGACTCGCCGAACACTGAAGCTTTCTTT
clone size: many; D gene: -; J gene: TRBJ1-5; V gene: TRBV19; CDR3 protein: CASSAGLLSNQPQHF; CDR3 DNA: TGTGCCAGTAGTGCGGGACTACTTAGCAATCAGCCCCAGCATTTT
clone size: -; D gene: TRBD2; J gene: TRBJ2-1; V gene: TRBV20-1; CDR3 protein: CSARLAGGDNEQFF; CDR3 DNA: TGCAGTGCTAGGCTAGCGGGAGGGGACAATGAGCAGTTCTTC
clone size: many; D gene: TRBD2; J gene: TRBJ2-5; V gene: TRBV28; CDR3 protein: CASTARLAVTETQYF; CDR3 DNA: TGTGCCAGCACCGCTCGCCTAGCGGTTACAGAGACCCAGTACTTC
clone size: few; D gene: TRBD2; J gene: TRBJ2-2; V gene: TRBV6-2/TRBV6-3; CDR3 protein: CASTSSGRPGELFF; CDR3 DNA: TGTGCCAGCACCTCTAGCGGGAGACCCGGGGAGCTGTTTTTT
clone size: many; D gene: -; J gene: TRBJ2-1; V gene: TRBV21-1; CDR3 protein: CASSTPGQGVAVKTHEQFF; CDR3 DNA: TGTGCCAGCAGCACACCGGGACAGGGGGTAGCGGTGAAGACCCATGAGCAGTTCTTC
clone size: few; D gene: -; J gene: TRBJ1-3; V gene: TRBV5-6; CDR3 protein: CASSSAPARSGNTIYF; CDR3 DNA: TGTGCCAGCAGCTCCGCCCCGGCCCGCTCTGGAAACACCATATATTTT
clone size: many; D gene: TRBD2; J gene: TRBJ2-3; V gene: TRBV18; CDR3 protein: CASSPPGLAGVPDTQYF; CDR3 DNA: TGTGCCAGCTCACCACCTGGTCTAGCGGGAGTACCAGATACGCAGTATTTT
clone size: many; D gene: -; J gene: TRBJ1-1; V gene: TRBV28; CDR3 protein: CASSLGNTEAFF; CDR3 DNA: TGTGCCAGCAGTTTGGGGAACACTGAAGCTTTCTTT
clone size: -; D gene: -; J gene: TRBJ1-1; V gene: TRBV29-1; CDR3 protein: CSVEALGTEAFF; CDR3 DNA: TGCAGCGTGGAGGCGCTTGGCACTGAAGCTTTCTTT
clone size: -; D gene: -; J gene: TRBJ1-1; V gene: TRBV29-1; CDR3 protein: CSVGRAEAFF; CDR3 DNA: TGCAGCGTTGGCAGGGCTGAAGCTTTCTTT
clone size: many; D gene: TRBD2; J gene: TRBJ2-1; V gene: TRBV12-3/TRBV12-4; CDR3 protein: CASSLGGGYNEQFF; CDR3 DNA: TGTGCCAGCAGTTTAGGCGGGGGATACAATGAGCAGTTCTTC
clone size: many; D gene: -; J gene: TRBJ2-5; V gene: TRBV20-1; CDR3 protein: CSARDPASQRLETQYF; CDR3 DNA: TGCAGTGCTAGAGACCCGGCTAGCCAGAGACTAGAGACCCAGTACTTC
clone size: many; D gene: TRBD2; J gene: TRBJ2-1; V gene: TRBV20-1; CDR3 protein: CSAASGFANEQFF; CDR3 DNA: TGCAGTGCCGCTAGCGGATTCGCGAATGAGCAGTTCTTC
clone size: many; D gene: -; J gene: TRBJ2-5; V gene: TRBV20-1; CDR3 protein: CSASYPGSETQYF; CDR3 DNA: TGCAGTGCTAGTTATCCAGGATCCGAGACCCAGTACTTC
clone size: few; D gene: TRBD2; J gene: TRBJ2-1; V gene: TRBV11-2; CDR3 protein: CASSPIAGGYNEQFF; CDR3 DNA: TGTGCCAGCAGCCCAATAGCGGGGGGATACAATGAGCAGTTCTTC
clone size: -; D gene: -; J gene: TRBJ2-1; V gene: TRBV4-2; CDR3 protein: CASSQEGGGPNEQFF; CDR3 DNA: TGTGCCAGCAGCCAAGAAGGGGGAGGGCCTAATGAGCAGTTCTTC
clone size: many; D gene: -; J gene: TRBJ1-5; V gene: TRBV6-1; CDR3 protein: CASSEATGTRNQPQHF; CDR3 DNA: TGTGCCAGCAGTGAAGCTACCGGGACACGGAATCAGCCCCAGCATTTT
clone size: few; D gene: -; J gene: TRBJ2-3; V gene: TRBV20-1; CDR3 protein: CSARDHRGASTDTQYF; CDR3 DNA: TGCAGTGCTAGAGATCACCGGGGGGCTAGCACAGATACGCAGTATTTT
clone size: few; D gene: -; J gene: TRBJ1-5; V gene: TRBV20-1; CDR3 protein: CSARGAGPGNQPQHF; CDR3 DNA: TGCAGTGCTAGAGGTGCGGGGCCGGGCAATCAGCCCCAGCATTTT
clone size: many; D gene: -; J gene: TRBJ2-3; V gene: TRBV5-6; CDR3 protein: CASGDSGVSSTDTQYF; CDR3 DNA: TGTGCCAGCGGAGACAGTGGGGTTTCTAGCACAGATACGCAGTATTTT
clone size: few; D gene: -; J gene: TRBJ2-3; V gene: TRBV7-2; CDR3 protein: CASSVTTSTDTQYF; CDR3 DNA: TGTGCCAGCAGCGTAACGACTAGCACAGATACGCAGTATTTT
clone size: many; D gene: TRBD2; J gene: TRBJ2-5; V gene: TRBV2; CDR3 protein: CASRPTSGRKETQYF; CDR3 DNA: TGTGCCAGCAGACCAACTAGCGGGAGAAAAGAGACCCAGTACTTC
clone size: -; D gene: -; J gene: TRBJ2-3; V gene: TRBV2; CDR3 protein: CASKAASTDTQYF; CDR3 DNA: TGTGCCAGCAAGGCGGCTAGCACAGATACGCAGTATTTT
clone size: -; D gene: -; J gene: TRBJ2-2; V gene: TRBV2; CDR3 protein: CASSDLGVNTGELFF; CDR3 DNA: TGTGCCAGCAGTGACCTAGGAGTCAACACCGGGGAGCTGTTTTTT
clone size: few; D gene: -; J gene: TRBJ1-5; V gene: TRBV24-1; CDR3 protein: CATSDPTGNQPQHF; CDR3 DNA: TGTGCCACCAGTGATCCAACAGGGAATCAGCCCCAGCATTTT
clone size: -; D gene: TRBD2; J gene: TRBJ2-7; V gene: TRBV20-1; CDR3 protein: CGARALSASGRRDPEQYF; CDR3 DNA: TGCGGTGCTAGGGCCTTAAGCGCTAGCGGGAGAAGGGATCCCGAGCAGTACTTC
clone size: -; D gene: -; J gene: TRBJ1-1; V gene: TRBV6-6; CDR3 protein: CASSPWGTHGDTEAFF; CDR3 DNA: TGTGCCAGCAGTCCCTGGGGGACCCACGGGGACACTGAAGCTTTCTTT
clone size: many; D gene: -; J gene: TRBJ1-1; V gene: TRBV7-3; CDR3 protein: CASGTGMNTEAFF; CDR3 DNA: TGTGCCAGCGGCACAGGGATGAACACTGAAGCTTTCTTT
clone size: many; D gene: TRBD2; J gene: TRBJ2-1; V gene: TRBV4-2; CDR3 protein: CASSQLGLADSSYNEQFF; CDR3 DNA: TGTGCCAGCAGCCAACTTGGACTAGCAGATAGCTCCTACAATGAGCAGTTCTTC
clone size: many; D gene: -; J gene: TRBJ1-4; V gene: TRBV29-1; CDR3 protein: CSAGGGEKEKLFF; CDR3 DNA: TGCAGCGCCGGAGGAGGGGAAAAAGAAAAACTGTTTTTT
clone size: few; D gene: -; J gene: TRBJ1-1; V gene: TRBV30; CDR3 protein: CAWRESPGDTEAFF; CDR3 DNA: TGTGCCTGGAGGGAATCACCGGGGGACACTGAAGCTTTCTTT
clone size: -; D gene: -; J gene: TRBJ1-3; V gene: TRBV2; CDR3 protein: CASKGRGNTIYF; CDR3 DNA: TGTGCCAGCAAGGGTAGAGGAAACACCATATATTTT
clone size: many; D gene: -; J gene: TRBJ1-1; V gene: TRBV4-1; CDR3 protein: CASRDPLGGLNTEAFF; CDR3 DNA: TGCGCCAGCAGAGACCCCCTGGGGGGCTTGAACACTGAAGCTTTCTTT
clone size: -; D gene: -; J gene: TRBJ2-6; V gene: TRBV5-1; CDR3 protein: CASSLKTRATNVLTF; CDR3 DNA: TGCGCCAGCAGCTTGAAAACCAGGGCTACCAACGTCCTGACTTTC
clone size: many; D gene: -; J gene: TRBJ1-2; V gene: TRBV4-2; CDR3 protein: CASSHRDLYGYTF; CDR3 DNA: TGTGCCAGCAGCCATAGGGACCTCTATGGCTACACCTTC
clone size: few; D gene: -; J gene: TRBJ2-5; V gene: TRBV3-1; CDR3 protein: CASSQDLETQYF; CDR3 DNA: TGTGCCAGCAGCCAAGATTTAGAGACCCAGTACTTC
clone size: -; D gene: -; J gene: TRBJ1-1; V gene: TRBV10-3; CDR3 protein: CANQQGLATEAFF; CDR3 DNA: TGTGCCAACCAACAGGGTTTGGCCACTGAAGCTTTCTTT
clone size: -; D gene: -; J gene: TRBJ2-1; V gene: TRBV6-2/TRBV6-3; CDR3 protein: CASSADLGGAEQFF; CDR3 DNA: TGTGCCAGCAGTGCGGACTTGGGGGGGGCTGAGCAGTTCTTC
clone size: few; D gene: -; J gene: TRBJ2-3; V gene: TRBV25-1; CDR3 protein: CASSLHGGATDTQYF; CDR3 DNA: TGTGCCAGCAGCCTCCATGGGGGAGCCACAGATACGCAGTATTTT
clone size: few; D gene: -; J gene: TRBJ2-6; V gene: TRBV20-1; CDR3 protein: CSAYYGANVLTF; CDR3 DNA: TGCAGTGCCTACTATGGGGCCAACGTCCTGACTTTC
clone size: few; D gene: -; J gene: TRBJ2-6; V gene: TRBV27; CDR3 protein: CASSLYRSGANVLTF; CDR3 DNA: TGTGCCAGCAGTTTATACAGGTCTGGGGCCAACGTCCTGACTTTC
clone size: -; D gene: -; J gene: TRBJ1-1; V gene: TRBV5-5; CDR3 protein: CASSLLGVNTEAFF; CDR3 DNA: TGTGCCAGCAGCTTGTTGGGGGTGAACACTGAAGCTTTCTTT
clone size: -; D gene: TRBD1; J gene: TRBJ2-7; V gene: TRBV6-2/TRBV6-3; CDR3 protein: CASRGAGTGSYEQYF; CDR3 DNA: TGTGCCAGCAGAGGAGCCGGGACAGGGTCCTACGAGCAGTACTTC
clone size: few; D gene: -; J gene: TRBJ1-6; V gene: TRBV5-5; CDR3 protein: CASNTERDNSPLHF; CDR3 DNA: TGTGCCAGCAACACCGAGAGGGATAATTCACCCCTCCACTTT
clone size: many; D gene: -; J gene: TRBJ2-3; V gene: TRBV20-1; CDR3 protein: CSASATVLDTQYF; CDR3 DNA: TGCAGTGCTAGCGCAACAGTGCTGGATACGCAGTATTTT
clone size: few; D gene: TRBD1; J gene: TRBJ2-1; V gene: TRBV9; CDR3 protein: CASSKVGQGMIYEQFF; CDR3 DNA: TGTGCCAGCAGCAAGGTGGGACAGGGGATGATCTATGAGCAGTTCTTC
clone size: many; D gene: -; J gene: TRBJ2-6; V gene: TRBV28; CDR3 protein: CASRVARTNVLTF; CDR3 DNA: TGTGCCAGCAGGGTCGCGAGGACCAACGTCCTGACTTTC
clone size: many; D gene: -; J gene: TRBJ1-6; V gene: TRBV6-4; CDR3 protein: CASSDRDGNSPLHF; CDR3 DNA: TGTGCCAGCAGTGACCGGGACGGGAATTCACCCCTCCACTTT